A single sample gave rise to the 5 T cell receptor beta chains below, sequenced in a study of blood T cell repertoires in COVID-19. TCRdb keeps only in-frame clones here, not all; method: immunoSEQ multiplex PCR. The sample has 300,000 to 350,000 clones; around 91% are singletons. Sequencing was carried out using PBMCs or T cells enriched from blood (not recorded which). These receptors all stem from a woman between 18 and 29 years old with acute COVID-19.

Remarks on this clone: A read error may account for a junction end that differs from germline. The chain couples TRBV7-7 to TRBJ2-5; D ambiguous. Germline lookup yields CDR1 SSHAT and CDR2 FNYEAQ (reference sequence). This CDR3 has 13 amino acids. CDR3 nucleotide sequence: TGTGCTAGCAGCTTAAGCGATCTAGAGACCCAGTACTTC. Protein: CASSLSDLETQYF.

The DNA of the CDR3 is TGTGCCAGCAGCCCGAACTCGGGAAGCTCTGGAAACACCATATATTTT. Translated: CASSPNSGSSGNTIYF. This chain connects TRBV11-2 to TRBJ1-3; D remains unclear. Between the trimmed V and J ends, which lost 5 bases and 0 bases, there was a span of 14 bases. This CDR3 is built from 16 residues. The germline CDR1 and CDR2 sequences are SGHAT and FQNNGV.

J is TRBJ2-1 and V is TRBV28, with 10 bases lining up with TRBD2. With 6 bases clipped from V and 6 bases from J, the junction kept 8 bases outside the gene matches. Germline V gene data show CDR1 as MDHEN and CDR2 as SYDVKM. The length of the CDR3 is 15 residues. CDR3 sequence: CASSSPSGRGNEQFF. For the CDR3, the DNA is TGTGCCAGCAGCTCTCCTAGCGGGAGAGGCAATGAGCAGTTCTTC.

V and J are TRBV4-2 and TRBJ2-1; TRBD1 might be the D (6 bases). Trimming left V 0 bases short and J 2 bases short, with 8 bases between. CDR1 and CDR2 from the germline V gene are LGHNA and YNFKEQ. This CDR3 is 15 amino acids long. CDR3 DNA sequence: TGTGCCAGCAGCCAAGAGGGGACAACCTACAATGAGCAGTTCTTC. Residues: CASSQEGTTYNEQFF.

This chain connects TRBV28 to TRBJ1-2; no firm D call. Germline V CDR1 and CDR2: MDHEN, SYDVKM. The CDR3 is 16 amino acids. The V gene lost 3 bases and the J gene lost 0 bases, with 14 bases spanning the gap. For the CDR3, the DNA is TGTGCCAGCAGTTTTATGGGCCTAAGAACTAACTATGGCTACACCTTC. It yields the protein CASSFMGLRTNYGYTF.